The 4 T cell receptor beta chains listed next were all sequenced from one sample in a study of OX40 agonist ivuxolimab in advanced cancers. The library was prepared using the immunoSEQ multiplex PCR assay. Sourced from immuneACCESS, this table was stored by TCRdb with only in-frame sequences that have V and J called. A share of the clones is absent; for the studies checked, an unresolved V gene accounts for under half, and the remainder has no known explanation. This sample holds about 73,000 clones; more than 80% were observed only once. The ten largest account for roughly 0.56% of the sample. The source was CD4+ or CD8+ T cells sorted from blood, collected in a trial of the OX40 agonist ivuxolimab. The receptors were sampled from an adult with an advanced solid tumor such as melanoma, head and neck, liver or kidney cancer.

The rearrangement joins TRBV6-4 to TRBJ2-1; no reliable D call. Trimming stripped 0 bases from V and 0 bases from J, with 9 bases between. The CDR3 totals 16 residues. CDR1 and CDR2 (germline): MRHNA, SNTAGT. CDR3 residues: CASSDSSGGSYNEQFF. DNA of the CDR3: TGTGCCAGCAGTGACTCGAGTGGCGGCTCCTACAATGAGCAGTTCTTC.

This clone occurred once. V usage is TRBV2 and J usage is TRBJ2-1; 9 bases fit TRBD1. The CDR3 runs to 11 residues. The junction had 3 bases not matched to a gene; V was cut back by 11 bases and J by 7 bases. CDR1 SNHLY and CDR2 FYNNEI come from the germline V gene. The CDR3 DNA reads TGTGCCGGGACAGGGCTTAATGAGCAGTTCTTC. Translating gives CAGTGLNEQFF.

J is TRBJ2-7 and V is TRBV6-5; 12 nucleotides agree with TRBD2. The V gene end was trimmed by 6 bases and the J gene end by 9 bases; junction bases not matched to a gene: 12. Per germline, CDR1 MNHEY and CDR2 SVGAGI. The length of the CDR3 is 15 residues. The CDR3 sequence: CASRATSGGLKGQYF. CDR3 DNA: TGTGCCAGCAGGGCGACTAGCGGGGGCCTTAAAGGGCAGTACTTC.

The chain recombines TRBV29-1 with TRBJ2-3; D tentatively fits TRBD1 or TRBD2 (5 bases each). The V gene lost 6 bases and the J gene lost 10 bases, with 14 bases spanning the gap. The CDR3 is made up of 11 amino acids. CDR1 is SQVTM and CDR2 is ANQGSEA in the germline V gene. In nucleotides, the CDR3 is TGCAGCGTACGGCAGGGAGACCCGCAGTATTTT. Translated: CSVRQGDPQYF.